Sequencing of this TCR beta chain was carried out in a study of T cells in localized non-small cell lung cancer. General observations from the study: Exceeding tumor, uninvolved adjacent lung had the highest T cell clonality.

With respect to this clone: Its antigen is undetermined.

Using immunoSEQ multiplex PCR, the repertoire was profiled, and TCRdb retains in-frame clones only, with some absent. The sample contains approximately 2,100 clones, roughly 29% of which appear only once. The CDR3 has 13 amino acids. Germline CDR1 is SQVTM and CDR2 is ANQGSEA. V lost 7 bases and J lost 4, with 13 bases in between. This receptor was obtained from a male donor older than 55 with stage I squamous cell lung carcinoma. The sequencing used normal lung tissue next to the tumor, collected before any cancer treatment. The chain combines TRBV29-1 with TRBJ1-4; a possible D gene is TRBD1 (6 bases). The DNA for the CDR3 is TGCAGCGGGGTGGACAGCTATAATGAAAAACTGTTTTTT. As protein: CSGVDSYNEKLFF.